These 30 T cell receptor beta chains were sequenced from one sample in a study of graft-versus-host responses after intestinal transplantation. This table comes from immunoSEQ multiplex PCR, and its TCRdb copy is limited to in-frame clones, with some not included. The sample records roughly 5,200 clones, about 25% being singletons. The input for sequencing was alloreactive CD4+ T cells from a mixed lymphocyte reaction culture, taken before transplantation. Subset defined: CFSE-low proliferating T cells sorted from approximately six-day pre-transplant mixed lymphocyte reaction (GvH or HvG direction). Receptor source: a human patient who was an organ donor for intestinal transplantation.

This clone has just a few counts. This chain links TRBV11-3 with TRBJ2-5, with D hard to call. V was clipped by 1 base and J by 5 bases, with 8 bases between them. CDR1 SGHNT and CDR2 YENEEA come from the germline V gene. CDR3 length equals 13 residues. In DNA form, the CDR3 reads TGTGCCAGCAGCTTAGGACAAATTGAGACCCAGTACTTC. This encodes CASSLGQIETQYF.

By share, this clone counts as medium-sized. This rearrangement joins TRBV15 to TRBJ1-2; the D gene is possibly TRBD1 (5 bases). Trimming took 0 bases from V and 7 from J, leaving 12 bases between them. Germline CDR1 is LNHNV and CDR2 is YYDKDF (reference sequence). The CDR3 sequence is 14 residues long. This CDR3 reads CATSRDRQGGGYTF. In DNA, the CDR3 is TGTGCCACCAGCAGAGATAGGCAGGGAGGTGGCTACACCTTC.

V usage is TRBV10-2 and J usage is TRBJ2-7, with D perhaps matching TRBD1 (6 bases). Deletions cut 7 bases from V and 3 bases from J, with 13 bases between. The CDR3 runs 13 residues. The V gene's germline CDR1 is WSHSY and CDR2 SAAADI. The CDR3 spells CASTNRALYEQYF. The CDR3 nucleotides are TGCGCCAGCACTAACAGGGCTCTCTACGAGCAGTACTTC.

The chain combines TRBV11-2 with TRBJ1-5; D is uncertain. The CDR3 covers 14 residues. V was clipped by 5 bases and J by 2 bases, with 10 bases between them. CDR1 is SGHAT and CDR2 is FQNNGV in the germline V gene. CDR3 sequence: CASSPRRGNQPQHF. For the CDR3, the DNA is TGTGCCAGCAGCCCTCGACGGGGCAATCAGCCCCAGCATTTT.

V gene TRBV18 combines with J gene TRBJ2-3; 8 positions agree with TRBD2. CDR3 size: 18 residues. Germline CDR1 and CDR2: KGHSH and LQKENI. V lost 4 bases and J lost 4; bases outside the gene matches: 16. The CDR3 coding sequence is TGTGCCAGCTCACGACAGCCTCAAGGACTAGCCGCGGCAGATACGCAGTATTTT. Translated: CASSRQPQGLAAADTQYF.

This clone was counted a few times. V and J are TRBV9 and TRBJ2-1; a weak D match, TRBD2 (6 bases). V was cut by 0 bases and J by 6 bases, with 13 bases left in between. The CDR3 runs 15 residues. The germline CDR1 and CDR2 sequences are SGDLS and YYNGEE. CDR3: CASSVGLEWSNEQFF. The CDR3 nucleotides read TGTGCCAGCAGCGTAGGACTAGAGTGGAGCAATGAGCAGTTCTTC.

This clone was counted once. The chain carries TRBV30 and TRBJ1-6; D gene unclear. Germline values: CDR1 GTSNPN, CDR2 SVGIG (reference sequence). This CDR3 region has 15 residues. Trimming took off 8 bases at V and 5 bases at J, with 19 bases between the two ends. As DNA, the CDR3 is TGTGCCCGATCAGCGGGTCGCCAAAATAATTCACCCCTCCACTTT. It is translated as CARSAGRQNNSPLHF.

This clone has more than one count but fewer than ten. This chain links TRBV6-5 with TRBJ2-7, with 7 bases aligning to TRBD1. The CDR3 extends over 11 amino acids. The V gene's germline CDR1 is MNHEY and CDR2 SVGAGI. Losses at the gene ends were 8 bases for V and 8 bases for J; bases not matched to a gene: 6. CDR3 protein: CASDRVGQQYF. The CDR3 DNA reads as TGTGCCAGCGACAGGGTGGGCCAGCAGTACTTC.

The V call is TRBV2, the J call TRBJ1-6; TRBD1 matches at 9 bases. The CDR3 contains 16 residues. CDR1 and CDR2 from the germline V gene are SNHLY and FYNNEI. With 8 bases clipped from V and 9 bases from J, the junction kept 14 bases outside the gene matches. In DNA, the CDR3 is TGTGCCAGCGGCCTGGCGAACAGGGGGCATATTTCACCCCTCCACTTT. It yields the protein CASGLANRGHISPLHF. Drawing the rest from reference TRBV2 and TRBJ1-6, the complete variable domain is EPEVTQTPSHQVTQMGQEVILRCVPISNHLYFYWYRQILGQKVEFLVSFYNNEISEKSEIFDDQFSVERPDGSNFTLKIRSTKLEDSAMYFCASGLANRGHISPLHFGNGTRLTVT.

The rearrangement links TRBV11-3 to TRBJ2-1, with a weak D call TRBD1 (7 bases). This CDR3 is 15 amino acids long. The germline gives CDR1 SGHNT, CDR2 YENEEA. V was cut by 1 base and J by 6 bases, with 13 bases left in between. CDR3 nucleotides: TGTGCCAGCAGCTTAGTGTCAGGGGGAGGCAATGAGCAGTTCTTC. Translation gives CASSLVSGGGNEQFF.

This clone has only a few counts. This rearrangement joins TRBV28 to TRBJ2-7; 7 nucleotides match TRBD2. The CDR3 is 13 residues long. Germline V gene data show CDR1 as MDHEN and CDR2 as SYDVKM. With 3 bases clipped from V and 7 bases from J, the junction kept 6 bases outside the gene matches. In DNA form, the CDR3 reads TGTGCCAGCAGTTTGGGAGGGGCGAGGGAGCAGTACTTC. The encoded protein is CASSLGGAREQYF.

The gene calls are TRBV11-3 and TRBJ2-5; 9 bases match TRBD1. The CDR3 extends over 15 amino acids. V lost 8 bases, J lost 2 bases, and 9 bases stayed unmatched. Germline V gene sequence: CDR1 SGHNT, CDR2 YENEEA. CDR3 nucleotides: TGTGCCAGCGGAAACAGGGGGCGATTTCAAGAGACCCAGTACTTC. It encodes CASGNRGRFQETQYF.

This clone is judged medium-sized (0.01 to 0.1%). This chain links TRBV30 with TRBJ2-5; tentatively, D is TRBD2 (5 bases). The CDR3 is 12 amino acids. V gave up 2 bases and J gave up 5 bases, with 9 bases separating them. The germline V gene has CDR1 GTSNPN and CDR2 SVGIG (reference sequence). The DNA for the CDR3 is TGTGCCTGGAGTTTGCGGGTGGAGACCCAGTACTTC. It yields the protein CAWSLRVETQYF.

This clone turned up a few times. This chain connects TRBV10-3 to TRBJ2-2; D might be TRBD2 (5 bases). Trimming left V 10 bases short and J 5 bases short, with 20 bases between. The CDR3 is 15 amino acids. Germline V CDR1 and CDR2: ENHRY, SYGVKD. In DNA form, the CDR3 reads TGTGCCAGCAGCGATGCGGGTTTGGGTACCGGGGAGCTGTTTTTT. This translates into CASSDAGLGTGELFF.

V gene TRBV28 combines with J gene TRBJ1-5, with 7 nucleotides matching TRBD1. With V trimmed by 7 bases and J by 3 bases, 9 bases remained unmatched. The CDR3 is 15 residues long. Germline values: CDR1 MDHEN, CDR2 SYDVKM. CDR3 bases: TGTGCCAGCATCCGGACAGGACTTAACAATCAGCCCCAGCATTTT. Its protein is CASIRTGLNNQPQHF. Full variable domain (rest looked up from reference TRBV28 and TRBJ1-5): DVKVTQSSRYLVKRTGEKVFLECVQDMDHENMFWYRQDPGLGLRLIYFSYDVKMKEKGDIPEGYSVSREKKERFSLILESASTNQTSMYLCASIRTGLNNQPQHFGDGTRLSIL.

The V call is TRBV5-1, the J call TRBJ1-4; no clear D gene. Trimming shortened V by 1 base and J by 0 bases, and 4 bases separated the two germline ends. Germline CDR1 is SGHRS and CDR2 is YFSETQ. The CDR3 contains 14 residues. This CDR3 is CASSLTATNEKLFF. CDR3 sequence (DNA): TGCGCCAGCAGCTTGACAGCAACTAATGAAAAACTGTTTTTT.

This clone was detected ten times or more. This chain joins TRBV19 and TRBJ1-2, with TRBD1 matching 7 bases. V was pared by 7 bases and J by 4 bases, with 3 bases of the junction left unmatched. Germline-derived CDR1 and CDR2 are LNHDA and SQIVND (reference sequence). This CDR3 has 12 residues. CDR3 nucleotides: TGTGCCAGTACCTCAGGGGGCTATGGCTACACCTTC. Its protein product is CASTSGGYGYTF.

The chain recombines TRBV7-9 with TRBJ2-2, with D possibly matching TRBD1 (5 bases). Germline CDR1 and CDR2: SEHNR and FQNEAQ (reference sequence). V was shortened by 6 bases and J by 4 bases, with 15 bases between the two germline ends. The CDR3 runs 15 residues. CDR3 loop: CASRRKQALTGELFF. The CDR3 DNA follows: TGTGCCAGCAGACGAAAACAGGCGCTCACCGGGGAGCTGTTTTTT.

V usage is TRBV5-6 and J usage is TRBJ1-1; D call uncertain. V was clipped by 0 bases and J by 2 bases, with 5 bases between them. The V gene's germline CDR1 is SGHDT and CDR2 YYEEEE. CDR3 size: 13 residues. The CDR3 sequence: CASSLDLNTEAFF. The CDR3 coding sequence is TGTGCCAGCAGCTTGGATCTTAACACTGAAGCTTTCTTT.

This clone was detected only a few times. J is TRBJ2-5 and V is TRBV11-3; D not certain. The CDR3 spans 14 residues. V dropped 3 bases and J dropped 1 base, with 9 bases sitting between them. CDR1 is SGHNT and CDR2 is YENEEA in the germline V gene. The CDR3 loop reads CASSFSSLQETQYF. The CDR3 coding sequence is TGTGCCAGCAGCTTTTCTTCCCTCCAAGAGACCCAGTACTTC.

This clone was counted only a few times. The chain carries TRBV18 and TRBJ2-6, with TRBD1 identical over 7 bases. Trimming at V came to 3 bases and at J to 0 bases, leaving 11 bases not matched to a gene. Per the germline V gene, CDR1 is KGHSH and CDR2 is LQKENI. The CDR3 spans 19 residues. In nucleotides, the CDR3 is TGTGCCAGCTCACCTGGGATACAGGGGACGAGCTCTGGGGCCAACGTCCTGACTTTC. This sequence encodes CASSPGIQGTSSGANVLTF.

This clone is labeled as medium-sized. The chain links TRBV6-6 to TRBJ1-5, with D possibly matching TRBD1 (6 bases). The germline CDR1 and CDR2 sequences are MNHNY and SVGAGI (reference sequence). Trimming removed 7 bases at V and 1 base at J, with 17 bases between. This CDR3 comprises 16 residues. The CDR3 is CASITGGTGSNQPQHF. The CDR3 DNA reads TGTGCCAGCATCACGGGAGGCACAGGGAGCAATCAGCCCCAGCATTTT.

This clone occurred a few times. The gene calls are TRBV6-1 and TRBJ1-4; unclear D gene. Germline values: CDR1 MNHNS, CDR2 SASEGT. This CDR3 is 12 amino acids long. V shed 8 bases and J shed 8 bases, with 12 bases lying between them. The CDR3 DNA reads TGTGCCAGCTTTTCCCACACCGAAAAACTGTTTTTT. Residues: CASFSHTEKLFF.

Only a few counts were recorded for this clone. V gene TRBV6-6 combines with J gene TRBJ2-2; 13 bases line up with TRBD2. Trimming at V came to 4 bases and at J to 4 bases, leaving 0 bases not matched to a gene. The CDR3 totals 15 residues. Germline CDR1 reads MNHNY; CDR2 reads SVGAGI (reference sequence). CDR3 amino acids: CASSWTSGSTGELFF. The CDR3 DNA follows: TGTGCCAGCAGTTGGACTAGCGGGAGCACCGGGGAGCTGTTTTTT.

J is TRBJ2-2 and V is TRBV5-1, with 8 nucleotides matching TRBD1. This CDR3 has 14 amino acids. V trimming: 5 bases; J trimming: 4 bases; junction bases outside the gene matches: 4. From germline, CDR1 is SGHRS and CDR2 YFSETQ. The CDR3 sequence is CASRDRAGTGELFF. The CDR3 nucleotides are TGCGCCAGCAGGGACAGGGCGGGCACCGGGGAGCTGTTTTTT.

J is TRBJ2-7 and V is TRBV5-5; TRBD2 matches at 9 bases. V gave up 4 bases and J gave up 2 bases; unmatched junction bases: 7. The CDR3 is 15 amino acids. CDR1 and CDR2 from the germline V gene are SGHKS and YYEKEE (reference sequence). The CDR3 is CASSVERGDAYEQYF. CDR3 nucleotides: TGTGCCAGCAGCGTCGAGCGGGGGGACGCCTACGAGCAGTACTTC.

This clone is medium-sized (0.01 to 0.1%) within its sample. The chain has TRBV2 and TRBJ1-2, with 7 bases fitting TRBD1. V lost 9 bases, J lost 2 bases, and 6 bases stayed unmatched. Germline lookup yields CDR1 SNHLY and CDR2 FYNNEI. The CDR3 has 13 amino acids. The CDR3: CASSLQGNYGYTF. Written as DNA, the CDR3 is TGTGCCAGTTCTTTACAGGGGAACTATGGCTACACCTTC. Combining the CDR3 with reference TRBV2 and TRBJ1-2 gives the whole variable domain EPEVTQTPSHQVTQMGQEVILRCVPISNHLYFYWYRQILGQKVEFLVSFYNNEISEKSEIFDDQFSVERPDGSNFTLKIRSTKLEDSAMYFCASSLQGNYGYTFGSGTRLTVV.

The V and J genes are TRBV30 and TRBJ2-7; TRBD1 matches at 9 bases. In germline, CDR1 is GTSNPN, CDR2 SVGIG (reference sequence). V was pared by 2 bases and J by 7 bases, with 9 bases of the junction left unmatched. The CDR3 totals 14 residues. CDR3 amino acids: CAWSTLLGTGEQYF. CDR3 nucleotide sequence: TGTGCCTGGAGTACCCTTTTGGGGACAGGGGAGCAGTACTTC. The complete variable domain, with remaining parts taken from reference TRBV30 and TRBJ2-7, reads SQTIHQWPATLVQPVGSPLSLECTVEGTSNPNLYWYRQAAGRGLQLLFYSVGIGQISSEVPQNLSASRPQDRQFILSSKKLLLSDSGFYLCAWSTLLGTGEQYFGPGTRLTVT.

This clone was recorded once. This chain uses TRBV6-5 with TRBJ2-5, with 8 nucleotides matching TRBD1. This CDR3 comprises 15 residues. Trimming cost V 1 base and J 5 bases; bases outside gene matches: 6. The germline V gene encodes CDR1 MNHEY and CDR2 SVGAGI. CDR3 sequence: CASSYYRGVGETQYF. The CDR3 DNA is TGTGCCAGCAGTTACTACAGGGGGGTAGGGGAGACCCAGTACTTC.

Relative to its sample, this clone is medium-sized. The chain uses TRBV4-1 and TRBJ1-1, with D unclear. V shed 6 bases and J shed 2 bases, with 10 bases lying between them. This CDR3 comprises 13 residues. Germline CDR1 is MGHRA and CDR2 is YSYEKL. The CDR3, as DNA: TGCGCCAGCAGGCCAGGACTTAACACTGAAGCTTTCTTT. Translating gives CASRPGLNTEAFF.